The 28 T cell receptor beta chains reported below all come from one sample, sequenced in a study of blood T cell repertoires in COVID-19. Profiling relied on immunoSEQ multiplex PCR, and the TCRdb table lists in-frame clones only, not all of them. The data contain roughly 100,000 clones, around 90% of them singletons. Sequenced sample: peripheral blood. The receptor set was obtained from a man in his fifties or sixties with active COVID-19.

This clone was observed once. The chain links TRBV7-2 to TRBJ1-2; D unclear. CDR1 SGHTA and CDR2 FQGNSA come from the germline V gene. CDR3 length: 13 amino acids. The V end lost 3 bases, the J end lost 4 bases, and 9 bases lay between the germline ends. The CDR3 DNA reads as TGTGCCAGCAGCTTCTACGGGAGCTATGGCTACACCTTC. Its protein product is CASSFYGSYGYTF.

This clone was picked up a small number of times. The chain combines TRBV2 with TRBJ2-7, with 10 bases fitting TRBD1. This CDR3 region has 15 residues. V lost 4 bases to trimming and J lost 7 bases; unmatched junction nucleotides: 10. CDR1 and CDR2 from the germline V gene are SNHLY and FYNNEI. The CDR3 loop is CASSGSGTGVGEQYF. The CDR3 DNA is TGTGCCAGCAGTGGAAGCGGGACAGGGGTAGGAGAGCAGTACTTC.

Comments on this clone: Other DNA sequences in this specimen translate into the identical CDR3. The chain links TRBV3-1 (or the pseudogene TRBV3-2) to TRBJ2-5; 12 bases line up with TRBD2. The CDR3 extends over 16 amino acids. V shed 1 base and J 2 bases; nucleotides not matched to a gene: 2. Germline V gene data show CDR1 as LGHDT and CDR2 as YNNKEL (reference sequence). The CDR3 region has the DNA TGTGCCAGCAGCCAAGCCCTAGCGGGGGGGCAAGAGACCCAGTACTTC. Translation gives CASSQALAGGQETQYF.

This chain connects TRBV3-1 (or the pseudogene TRBV3-2) to TRBJ1-2; D may be TRBD1 (5 bases). The V end was cut by 4 bases, the J end by 4 bases, with 7 bases between. The germline V gene encodes CDR1 LGHDT and CDR2 YNNKEL (reference sequence). The CDR3 length is 12 residues. The CDR3 reads CASSLDTYGYTF. The CDR3 DNA reads TGTGCCAGCAGCCTGGACACCTATGGCTACACCTTC.

The chain is built from TRBV11-2 and TRBJ2-7, with 9 bases aligning to TRBD1. This CDR3 region has 15 residues. Germline CDR1 and CDR2: SGHAT and FQNNGV. The junction had 10 bases not matched to a gene; V was cut back by 5 bases and J by 5 bases. The CDR3: CASSPIQGARHEQYF. The CDR3 bases are TGTGCCAGCAGCCCCATACAGGGGGCGCGCCACGAGCAGTACTTC.

The rearrangement links TRBV2 to TRBJ1-6, with 7 bases lining up with TRBD1. Unmatched junction bases numbered 9, after V lost 11 bases and J lost 8 bases. The CDR3 totals 13 residues. Looked up from germline, CDR1 is SNHLY and CDR2 is FYNNEI. The CDR3 DNA reads as TGTGCCGGAACAGGGGTCGAGGATTCACCCCTCCACTTT. Translation gives CAGTGVEDSPLHF. Supplemented by reference TRBV2 and TRBJ1-6, the full variable domain reads EPEVTQTPSHQVTQMGQEVILRCVPISNHLYFYWYRQILGQKVEFLVSFYNNEISEKSEIFDDQFSVERPDGSNFTLKIRSTKLEDSAMYFCAGTGVEDSPLHFGNGTRLTVT.

The CDR3 DNA reads as TGTGCCAGTAGTACCTCTCCGGACAGGGGCAATGAGCAGTTCTTC. Amino acid sequence: CASSTSPDRGNEQFF. The chain uses TRBV19 and TRBJ2-1; 9 bases fit TRBD1. The CDR3 loop spans 15 amino acids. V gave up 4 bases and J gave up 6 bases; unmatched junction bases: 7. Germline loops: CDR1 LNHDA, CDR2 SQIVND (reference sequence).

The chain is built from TRBV5-1 and TRBJ1-2; a weak D match, TRBD1 (5 bases). With 4 bases removed from V and 0 bases from J, the gap between germline ends came to 10 bases. Germline V gene data show CDR1 as SGHRS and CDR2 as YFSETQ. The CDR3 length is 14 residues. The CDR3 reads CASSIGHSNYGYTF. DNA of the CDR3: TGCGCCAGCAGCATTGGACATTCTAACTATGGCTACACCTTC.

CDR3 region: CASSLGAGLDYGYTF. The CDR3 bases are TGTGCCAGCAGCTTAGGTGCAGGGCTGGACTATGGCTACACCTTC. The J gene is TRBJ1-2, the V gene TRBV7-2; D might be TRBD1 (5 bases). The CDR3 length is 15 residues. V gave up 1 base and J gave up 3 bases, with 12 bases separating them. Germline lookup yields CDR1 SGHTA and CDR2 FQGNSA.

The chain carries TRBV4-3 and TRBJ1-5; D not resolved. Trimming removed 0 bases from V and 5 bases from J, with 11 bases in between. The CDR3 consists of 15 residues. Germline loops: CDR1 LGHNA, CDR2 YSLEER. The CDR3, as DNA: TGCGCCAGCAGCCAAGAGGAGGGAGGCTATCAGCCCCAGCATTTT. It translates to CASSQEEGGYQPQHF.

The CDR3 loop reads CASSSYGGSVEQFF. The DNA of the CDR3 is TGTGCCAGCAGTTCCTACGGGGGGAGTGTTGAGCAGTTCTTC. The chain carries TRBV6-5 and TRBJ2-1; 7 nucleotides align to TRBD2. CDR3 size: 14 residues. V lost 4 bases to trimming and J lost 9 bases; unmatched junction nucleotides: 9. The germline V gene encodes CDR1 MNHEY and CDR2 SVGAGI.

This clone was found once. The genes are TRBV2 and TRBJ2-7; 10 bases are shared with TRBD2. There are 16 residues in the CDR3. From germline, CDR1 is SNHLY and CDR2 FYNNEI. Germline trimming cut 6 bases from V and 3 bases from J; bases unmatched to any gene: 11. This CDR3 reads CASRKTSGGAFYEQYF. DNA of the CDR3: TGTGCCAGCAGAAAAACCAGCGGGGGGGCCTTCTACGAGCAGTACTTC.

The genes are TRBV2 and TRBJ2-3; the D is unclear. The V and J ends lost 6 bases and 0 bases respectively, with 7 bases between them. Germline lookup yields CDR1 SNHLY and CDR2 FYNNEI. The CDR3 covers 13 residues. CDR3 nucleotide sequence: TGTGCCAGCAGCCTACTTAGCACAGATACGCAGTATTTT. Translation gives CASSLLSTDTQYF.

The rearrangement links TRBV3-1 (or the pseudogene TRBV3-2) to TRBJ2-3, with 9 bases lining up with TRBD2. The CDR3 extends over 16 amino acids. Germline CDR1 is LGHDT and CDR2 is YNNKEL (reference sequence). J was trimmed by 2 bases and V by 5 bases; bases with no gene match: 8. The CDR3 region has the DNA TGTGCCAGCAGCACAGTAGCGGGGGCTTTCACAGATACGCAGTATTTT. This encodes CASSTVAGAFTDTQYF.

V gene TRBV4-3 combines with J gene TRBJ1-1; the match to TRBD1 covers 7 bases. Germline CDR1 is LGHNA and CDR2 is YSLEER. V was clipped by 2 bases and J by 5 bases; unmatched bases: 5. The CDR3 spans 14 residues. In DNA, the CDR3 is TGCGCCAGCAGCCAAAAGCAGGGGGGTACTGAAGCTTTCTTT. Protein sequence: CASSQKQGGTEAFF.

This clone was counted a few times. The chain uses TRBV7-9 and TRBJ1-3; 10 positions agree with TRBD1. V was clipped by 5 bases and J by 7 bases; unmatched bases: 8. CDR3 length: 15 residues. CDR1 and CDR2 from the germline V gene are SEHNR and FQNEAQ (reference sequence). This CDR3 is CASSPSPGQGNTIYF. CDR3 sequence (DNA): TGTGCCAGCAGCCCATCCCCGGGACAGGGGAACACCATATATTTT. The full variable domain, in which reference TRBV7-9 and TRBJ1-3 provide the parts outside the CDR3, is DTGVSQNPRHKITKRGQNVTFRCDPISEHNRLYWYRQTLGQGPEFLTYFQNEAQLEKSRLLSDRFSAERPKGSFSTLEIQRTEQGDSAMYLCASSPSPGQGNTIYFGEGSWLTVV.

This CDR3 reads CASSAGISGGAETQYF. In DNA form, the CDR3 reads TGTGCCAGCAGCGCGGGGATTAGCGGGGGGGCAGAGACCCAGTACTTC. V usage is TRBV9 and J usage is TRBJ2-5, with 11 nucleotides matching TRBD2. Germline lookup yields CDR1 SGDLS and CDR2 YYNGEE. The CDR3 runs 16 residues. The V and J ends lost 3 bases and 4 bases, in that order; junction bases with no gene match: 8.

The V and J genes are TRBV5-5 and TRBJ2-7; a weak D match, TRBD1 (6 bases). The germline V gene encodes CDR1 SGHKS and CDR2 YYEKEE (reference sequence). V was pared by 5 bases and J by 2 bases, with 14 bases between. This CDR3 spans 14 amino acids. CDR3 sequence: CASRGDINTYEQYF. CDR3 DNA: TGTGCCAGCAGGGGGGACATCAACACCTACGAGCAGTACTTC.

The chain combines TRBV2 with TRBJ1-4; the match to TRBD1 covers 10 bases. CDR1 is SNHLY and CDR2 is FYNNEI in the germline V gene. CDR3 length equals 16 residues. V shed 6 bases and J 0 bases; nucleotides not matched to a gene: 4. CDR3 sequence (DNA): TGTGCCAGCAGGGGACAGGGGCACTCAACTAATGAAAAACTGTTTTTT. The encoded protein is CASRGQGHSTNEKLFF.

The genes are TRBV20-1 and TRBJ1-6; a weak D match, TRBD1 (5 bases). Germline V gene sequence: CDR1 DFQATT, CDR2 SNEGSKA (reference sequence). The CDR3 totals 17 residues. V lost 3 bases to trimming and J lost 2 bases, with 17 bases between them. This CDR3 reads CSASLGGEMTYNSPLHF. The DNA of the CDR3 is TGCAGTGCTAGTTTGGGGGGGGAGATGACCTATAATTCACCCCTCCACTTT.

The rearrangement links TRBV30 to TRBJ1-5, with D unresolved. Germline CDR1 is GTSNPN and CDR2 is SVGIG (reference sequence). The length of the CDR3 is 14 residues. Trimming stripped 4 bases from V and 1 base from J, with 11 bases between. CDR3 residues: CAWTPTGSNQPQHF. CDR3 nucleotide sequence: TGTGCCTGGACTCCGACCGGGAGCAATCAGCCCCAGCATTTT.

The chain carries TRBV30 and TRBJ2-4; 7 bases agree with TRBD1. CDR3 length: 11 amino acids. The junction had 3 bases not matched to a gene; V was cut back by 6 bases and J by 7 bases. Germline CDR1 reads GTSNPN; CDR2 reads SVGIG (reference sequence). In DNA form, the CDR3 reads TGTGCCTGCCTACAGGGGAACATTCAGTACTTC. It specifies CACLQGNIQYF.

V is TRBV20-1 and J is TRBJ2-3; 9 positions agree with TRBD2. Germline CDR1 DFQATT, CDR2 SNEGSKA (reference sequence). This CDR3 region has 15 residues. V lost 3 bases and J lost 11; bases outside the gene matches: 15. The CDR3 coding sequence is TGCAGTGCTAGTCAAGGGACTAGCCGTTCTGGGGGGCAGTATTTT. Its protein product is CSASQGTSRSGGQYF.

The CDR3 DNA follows: TGTGCCAGCAGCCACATACCTTCTGGGGCCAACGTCCTGACTTTC. Its translation is CASSHIPSGANVLTF. The V gene is TRBV7-2, the J gene TRBJ2-6; no definite D call. CDR1 is SGHTA, CDR2 FQGNSA, per germline. Trimming took 5 bases from V and 1 from J, leaving 9 bases between them. The CDR3 extends over 15 amino acids.

The rearrangement links TRBV20-1 to TRBJ2-2; D ambiguous. The V end lost 3 bases, the J end lost 8 bases, and 10 bases lay between the germline ends. This CDR3 spans 12 amino acids. Germline V CDR1 and CDR2: DFQATT, SNEGSKA (reference sequence). CDR3 nucleotide sequence: TGCAGTGCTAGTGGGCTGGCAGGGGAGCTGTTTTTT. As protein: CSASGLAGELFF.

This rearrangement joins TRBV19 to TRBJ1-1; 9 bases match TRBD1. The germline gives CDR1 LNHDA, CDR2 SQIVND (reference sequence). The CDR3 has 16 amino acids. Trimming removed 1 base from V and 0 bases from J; junction bases left unmatched: 3. The CDR3 coding sequence is TGTGCCAGTAGTATAGGGGACAGGGTCATGAACACTGAAGCTTTCTTT. It encodes CASSIGDRVMNTEAFF. Together with reference TRBV19 and TRBJ1-1, the CDR3 gives the full variable domain: DGGITQSPKYLFRKEGQNVTLSCEQNLNHDAMYWYRQDPGQGLRLIYYSQIVNDFQKGDIAEGYSVSREKKESFPLTVTSAQKNPTAFYLCASSIGDRVMNTEAFFGQGTRLTVV.

The rearrangement links TRBV6-2 or TRBV6-3 to TRBJ2-3; weak D call: TRBD1 (6 bases). Germline V gives CDR1 MNHEY, CDR2 SVGEGT. V lost 5 bases and J 0 bases, leaving 12 bases between the germline ends. This CDR3 is built from 15 residues. CDR3 bases: TGTGCCAGCAGTGTTCAGGGGCGCAGCACAGATACGCAGTATTTT. This encodes CASSVQGRSTDTQYF.

The chain is built from TRBV12-3 or TRBV12-4 and TRBJ2-2; the D gene is possibly TRBD2 (6 bases). The CDR3 is 13 residues long. The V end lost 8 bases, the J end lost 6 bases, and 13 bases lay between the germline ends. This chain's CDR3 is CASLTSLAGELFF. CDR3 coding DNA: TGTGCCAGCCTCACTAGCTTGGCCGGGGAGCTGTTTTTT.